Below are 8 T cell receptor beta chains sequenced from a single sample in a study of T cells of healthy individuals. TCRdb re-derived calls from the 5' RACE reads in MiXCR, one entry per CDR3 protein. The top ten hold about 16% of the sample, which has about 53,000 distinct CDR3 sequences, around 15% seen once. These receptors originate from a human donor in good health.

This clonotype was counted many times. The chain is built from TRBV29-1 and TRBJ2-1; 14 nucleotides match TRBD2. Unmatched junction bases numbered 10, after V lost 6 bases and J lost 0 bases. From germline, CDR1 is SQVTM and CDR2 ANQGSEA. This CDR3 comprises 18 residues. The CDR3 here is CSVFGLAGGLISYNEQFF. The CDR3 DNA reads TGCAGCGTCTTCGGACTAGCGGGGGGCCTTATCTCCTACAATGAGCAGTTCTTC.

The rearrangement joins TRBV4-3 to TRBJ1-5; D not resolved. The germline CDR1 and CDR2 sequences are LGHNA and YSLEER. With 0 bases removed from V and 9 bases from J, the gap between germline ends came to 6 bases. The length of the CDR3 is 12 residues. The DNA of the CDR3 is TGCGCCAGCAGCCAAGAGCCGGGGCCCCAGCATTTT. This gives the protein CASSQEPGPQHF.

CDR3 loop: CASSKSGLGGQETQYF. The CDR3 coding sequence is TGTGCCAGCAGCAAGTCGGGACTAGGTGGTCAAGAGACCCAGTACTTC. The V gene is TRBV6-5, the J gene TRBJ2-5; 8 nucleotides agree with TRBD2. Trimming took 6 bases from V and 2 from J; bases not matched to a gene: 11. Germline assignment: CDR1 MNHEY and CDR2 SVGAGI. The CDR3 consists of 16 residues.

This clonotype was observed at least ten times. This rearrangement joins TRBV5-6 to TRBJ2-7; TRBD2 matches 7 bases. The CDR3 is 13 amino acids. The trim removed 2 bases at V and 2 bases at J, leaving 1 base unmatched. Germline V lookup: CDR1 SGHDT, CDR2 YYEEEE. CDR3 amino acids: CASSLAGTYEQYF. Here the CDR3 DNA reads TGTGCCAGCAGCTTAGCGGGGACCTACGAGCAGTACTTC.

Many counts were recorded for this clonotype. The CDR3 region has the DNA TGCAGCGTTGAAGGAGGGGGCGGTAATGAAAAACTGTTTTTT. It is translated as CSVEGGGGNEKLFF. The chain recombines TRBV29-1 with TRBJ1-4; 7 bases fit TRBD1. The V gene's germline CDR1 is SQVTM and CDR2 ANQGSEA. This CDR3 region has 14 residues. The junction had 3 bases not matched to a gene; V was cut back by 1 base and J by 4 bases.

This clonotype was recorded at least ten times. The chain has TRBV7-3 and TRBJ1-1; D is ambiguous. V was clipped by 2 bases and J by 0 bases, with 7 bases between them. The CDR3 is 14 amino acids. Germline V gene sequence: CDR1 SGHTA, CDR2 FQGTGA. The CDR3 DNA reads TGTGCCAGCAGCTTAGGAGGGATGAACACTGAAGCTTTCTTT. Protein product: CASSLGGMNTEAFF.

The gene calls are TRBV29-1 and TRBJ1-5; D uncertain. CDR1 is SQVTM, CDR2 ANQGSEA, per germline. There are 14 residues in the CDR3. The V and J ends lost 2 bases and 5 bases respectively, with 13 bases between them. The CDR3 region is CSVEWFGEDQPQHF. The DNA of the CDR3 is TGCAGCGTTGAATGGTTCGGGGAGGATCAGCCCCAGCATTTT.

This clonotype was observed at least ten times. The chain recombines TRBV9 with TRBJ1-2, with 11 bases aligning to TRBD1. CDR1 is SGDLS and CDR2 is YYNGEE in the germline V gene. The junction had 8 bases not matched to a gene; V was cut back by 3 bases and J by 4 bases. The length of the CDR3 is 16 residues. The CDR3 nucleotides read TGTGCCAGCAGCGAGGGACAGGGGGAATTCTTCTATGGCTACACCTTC. Translation gives CASSEGQGEFFYGYTF.